This T cell receptor beta chain emerged from a study of blood T cell repertoires in COVID-19. This clone was seen more than once but under ten times. This CDR3 has 14 amino acids. The V end was cut by 5 bases, the J end by 4 bases, with 14 bases between. The germline V gene has CDR1 LNHDA and CDR2 SQIVND (reference sequence). Measured with immunoSEQ multiplex PCR; TCRdb has only the in-frame clones, and not every one. The sample has some 110,000 clones, over 65% seen once. The receptor comes from a man younger than 45 with acute or convalescent COVID-19. The chain has TRBV19 and TRBJ2-5, with D possibly matching TRBD2 (6 bases). Sequencing was performed on peripheral blood. CDR3 protein: CASSPDRGTETQYF. The CDR3 region has the DNA TGTGCCAGTAGTCCCGATCGGGGGACAGAGACCCAGTACTTC. The full variable domain, in which reference TRBV19 and TRBJ2-5 provide the parts outside the CDR3, is DGGITQSPKYLFRKEGQNVTLSCEQNLNHDAMYWYRQDPGQGLRLIYYSQIVNDFQKGDIAEGYSVSREKKESFPLTVTSAQKNPTAFYLCASSPDRGTETQYFGPGTRLLVL.